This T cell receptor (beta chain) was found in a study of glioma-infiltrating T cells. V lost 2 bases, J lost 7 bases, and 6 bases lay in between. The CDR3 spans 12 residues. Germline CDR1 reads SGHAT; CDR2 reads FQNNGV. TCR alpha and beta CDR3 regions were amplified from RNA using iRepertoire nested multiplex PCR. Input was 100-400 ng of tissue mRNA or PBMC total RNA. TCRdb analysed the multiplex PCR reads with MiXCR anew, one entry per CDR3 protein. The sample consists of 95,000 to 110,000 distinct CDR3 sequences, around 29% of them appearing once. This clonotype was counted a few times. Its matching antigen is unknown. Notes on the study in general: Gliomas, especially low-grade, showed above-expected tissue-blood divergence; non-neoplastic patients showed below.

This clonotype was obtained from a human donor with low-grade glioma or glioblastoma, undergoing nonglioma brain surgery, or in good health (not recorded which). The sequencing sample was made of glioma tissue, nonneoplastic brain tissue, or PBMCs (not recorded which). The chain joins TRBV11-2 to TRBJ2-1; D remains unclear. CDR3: CASSLQRNEQFF. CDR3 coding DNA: TGTGCCAGCAGCTTACAGAGAAATGAGCAGTTCTTC.